The 23 T cell receptor beta chains in this list originate from one sample, sequenced in a study of blood T cell repertoires in COVID-19. The protocol was immunoSEQ multiplex PCR, while the TCRdb copy is restricted to in-frame clones and leaves out a portion. Of about 54,000 clones listed, 85% to 90% are singletons. Sequenced input: peripheral blood. Receptor source: a man aged 60 to 75 with active COVID-19.

The chain couples TRBV4-1 to TRBJ2-3; weak D call: TRBD2 (6 bases). This CDR3 region has 15 residues. Per germline, CDR1 MGHRA and CDR2 YSYEKL. Deletions cut 1 base from V and 3 bases from J, with 11 bases between. The CDR3 protein is CASSQVGGTTDTQYF. The DNA of the CDR3 is TGCGCCAGCAGCCAAGTCGGCGGGACGACAGATACGCAGTATTTT.

This chain joins TRBV5-1 and TRBJ2-3; TRBD2 agrees at 13 bases. This CDR3 contains 16 residues. V lost 3 bases, J lost 3 bases, and 4 bases stayed unmatched. CDR1 is SGHRS and CDR2 is YFSETQ in the germline V gene. CDR3 in amino acids: CASSSPGLAGTDTQYF. The CDR3 bases are TGCGCCAGCAGCTCCCCGGGACTAGCGGGAACAGATACGCAGTATTTT.

The chain employs TRBV19 and TRBJ2-1, with 10 nucleotides matching TRBD2. The CDR3 is made up of 16 amino acids. V shed 0 bases, J shed 4 bases, and the junction held 3 bases outside the gene matches. Germline CDR1 is LNHDA and CDR2 is SQIVND (reference sequence). This CDR3 reads CASSIEAGGPYNEQFF. CDR3 DNA: TGTGCCAGTAGTATAGAAGCGGGAGGGCCTTACAATGAGCAGTTCTTC.

The chain combines TRBV9 with TRBJ2-2, with 9 bases identical to TRBD1. Germline CDR1 SGDLS, CDR2 YYNGEE. This CDR3 is built from 19 residues. J lost 6 bases, V lost 4 bases, and 19 bases had no gene match. The CDR3 loop reads CASSRSISAGTGKAGELFF. CDR3 coding DNA: TGTGCCAGCAGCAGATCCATCTCGGCAGGGACAGGGAAAGCCGGGGAGCTGTTTTTT. Looking up the rest from reference TRBV9 and TRBJ2-2 gives the full variable domain: DSGVTQTPKHLITATGQRVTLRCSPRSGDLSVYWYQQSLDQGLQFLIQYYNGEERAKGNILERFSAQQFPDLHSELNLSSLELGDSALYFCASSRSISAGTGKAGELFFGEGSRLTVL.

For the CDR3, the DNA is TGCAGCGTTGAAGCCGGGGTACGGCAGTACTTC. It specifies CSVEAGVRQYF. This chain links TRBV29-1 with TRBJ2-7, with a possible D match to TRBD2 (5 bases). The germline CDR1 and CDR2 sequences are SQVTM and ANQGSEA. The germline V and J ends were trimmed by 1 base and 9 bases, with 10 bases remaining between them. The CDR3 is 11 residues long.

The V and J genes are TRBV19 and TRBJ2-1; 8 bases align to TRBD2. J was trimmed by 8 bases and V by 3 bases; bases with no gene match: 12. The CDR3 length is 16 residues. CDR1 is LNHDA, CDR2 SQIVND, per germline (reference sequence). CDR3 sequence reads: CASSITSGAILHEQFF. In DNA, the CDR3 is TGTGCCAGTAGTATTACTAGCGGAGCGATTCTTCATGAGCAGTTCTTC.

This clone showed up just once. The chain joins TRBV7-9 to TRBJ1-2; TRBD1 aligns across 12 bases. The CDR3 totals 18 residues. Per germline, CDR1 SEHNR and CDR2 FQNEAQ (reference sequence). J lost 5 bases, V lost 5 bases, and 15 bases had no gene match. This CDR3 reads CASSASYGTGGRVYGYTF. The CDR3 DNA is TGTGCCAGCAGCGCCTCCTACGGGACAGGGGGCCGGGTTTATGGCTACACCTTC.

V usage is TRBV19 and J usage is TRBJ2-6; TRBD1 matches at 9 bases. The junction had 16 bases not matched to a gene; V was cut back by 7 bases and J by 6 bases. This CDR3 spans 18 amino acids. Germline-derived CDR1 and CDR2 are LNHDA and SQIVND (reference sequence). The CDR3 sequence is CASKQPGQGATVANVLTF. CDR3 DNA sequence: TGTGCCAGTAAGCAACCGGGACAGGGTGCCACTGTGGCCAACGTCCTGACTTTC. Drawing the rest from reference TRBV19 and TRBJ2-6, the complete variable domain is DGGITQSPKYLFRKEGQNVTLSCEQNLNHDAMYWYRQDPGQGLRLIYYSQIVNDFQKGDIAEGYSVSREKKESFPLTVTSAQKNPTAFYLCASKQPGQGATVANVLTFGAGSRLTVL.

This chain connects TRBV18 to TRBJ2-7; TRBD1 matches 8 bases. The CDR3 runs 13 residues. The ends lost 1 base at V and 7 bases at J; junction bases unmatched: 3. Germline V gives CDR1 KGHSH, CDR2 LQKENI. This CDR3 is CASSPLDRGEQYF. As DNA, the CDR3 is TGTGCCAGCTCACCACTCGACAGGGGAGAGCAGTACTTC.

The chain combines TRBV4-1 with TRBJ2-7; TRBD2 is a possible D gene (7 bases). V was shortened by 2 bases and J by 9 bases, with 11 bases between the two germline ends. Looked up from germline, CDR1 is MGHRA and CDR2 is YSYEKL. The CDR3 is 12 residues long. CDR3 nucleotides: TGCGCCAGCAGCCAACCGGGGGGCGGGCAGTACTTC. Amino acids: CASSQPGGGQYF.

A few counts support this clone. The genes are TRBV21-1 and TRBJ2-1; the table's D call of TRBD2 was not tested on the DNA. TRBV21-1 is termed a pseudogene. The CDR3 has 14 residues. The CDR3, as DNA: TGTGCCAGCCCGCTAGCGGGAGGGTTGAATGAGCAGTTCTTC. Translation: CASPLAGGLNEQFF.

The J gene is TRBJ2-2, the V gene TRBV11-3, with D perhaps matching TRBD1 (6 bases). The germline gives CDR1 SGHNT, CDR2 YENEEA. This CDR3 has 14 residues. Trimming left V 5 bases short and J 3 bases short, with 10 bases between. Here the CDR3 DNA reads TGTGCCAGCAGCCCACAGGGTGACACCGGGGAGCTGTTTTTT. Translated, it gives CASSPQGDTGELFF.

The chain has TRBV19 and TRBJ1-1; 7 positions match TRBD1. CDR1 and CDR2 (germline): LNHDA, SQIVND (reference sequence). J lost 0 bases, V lost 7 bases, and 14 bases had no gene match. This CDR3 has 17 amino acids. The chain's CDR3 is CASKKSQGGNLNTEAFF. Here the CDR3 DNA reads TGTGCCAGTAAGAAGAGTCAGGGGGGCAATTTGAACACTGAAGCTTTCTTT.

The chain uses TRBV5-1 and TRBJ1-3; D uncertain. Germline CDR1 reads SGHRS; CDR2 reads YFSETQ. This CDR3 has 14 residues. Trimming cost V 0 bases and J 4 bases, with 8 bases left between them. In DNA, the CDR3 is TGCGCCAGCAGCTTGGATGGCACCGGAAACACCATATATTTT. Translated: CASSLDGTGNTIYF.

V gene TRBV6-5 combines with J gene TRBJ2-1, with TRBD2 matching over 11 bases. With 6 bases clipped from V and 7 bases from J, the junction kept 8 bases outside the gene matches. Germline CDR1 reads MNHEY; CDR2 reads SVGAGI. The CDR3 is made up of 15 amino acids. CDR3 in amino acids: CASRTTSGSWNEQFF. The DNA of the CDR3 is TGTGCCAGCAGGACAACTAGCGGGAGTTGGAATGAGCAGTTCTTC.

The chain combines TRBV2 with TRBJ2-1; 8 bases agree with TRBD2. Trimming took 6 bases from V and 8 from J; bases not matched to a gene: 15. CDR1 is SNHLY and CDR2 is FYNNEI in the germline V gene. CDR3 size: 16 residues. The CDR3 DNA reads TGTGCCAGCAGCGCCCCAGCGGGGGTCCCTGGGGATGAGCAGTTCTTC. Amino acids: CASSAPAGVPGDEQFF.

This chain links TRBV28 with TRBJ1-2; 7 bases map to TRBD1. Germline CDR1 is MDHEN and CDR2 is SYDVKM. This CDR3 is built from 16 residues. V shed 6 bases, J shed 8 bases, and the junction held 18 bases outside the gene matches. The CDR3 protein is CASSPTLGQVVSGYTF. DNA of the CDR3: TGTGCCAGCAGCCCAACCCTAGGACAGGTTGTGTCGGGCTACACCTTC.

The chain links TRBV27 to TRBJ2-7; 7 bases map to TRBD2. V lost 3 bases to trimming and J lost 2 bases; unmatched junction nucleotides: 10. CDR1 is MNHEY, CDR2 SMNVEV, per germline (reference sequence). The CDR3 runs 16 residues. The DNA of the CDR3 is TGTGCCAGCAGTTTTATCGGGGCTAGCGGTCCCTACGAGCAGTACTTC. It yields the protein CASSFIGASGPYEQYF.

J is TRBJ2-1 and V is TRBV19, with 9 positions matching TRBD2. Germline lookup yields CDR1 LNHDA and CDR2 SQIVND (reference sequence). This CDR3 has 16 amino acids. V lost 2 bases and J lost 7; bases outside the gene matches: 9. CDR3 nucleotide sequence: TGTGCCAGTAGTATAAGGGCGGGAGGGCCCGGTAATGAGCAGTTCTTC. Protein sequence: CASSIRAGGPGNEQFF. Drawing the rest from reference TRBV19 and TRBJ2-1, the complete variable domain is DGGITQSPKYLFRKEGQNVTLSCEQNLNHDAMYWYRQDPGQGLRLIYYSQIVNDFQKGDIAEGYSVSREKKESFPLTVTSAQKNPTAFYLCASSIRAGGPGNEQFFGPGTRLTVL.

This clone was observed once. The chain combines TRBV12-3 or TRBV12-4 with TRBJ1-2; D is unresolved. This CDR3 is built from 12 residues. V was cut by 2 bases and J by 3 bases, with 4 bases left in between. Here the CDR3 reads CASSLRYYGYTF. For the CDR3, the DNA is TGTGCCAGCAGTTTACGGTACTATGGCTACACCTTC.

This sequence joins TRBV12-3 or TRBV12-4 and TRBJ2-2; possible D gene TRBD1, 5 bases. This CDR3 has 12 residues. Trimming left V 5 bases short and J 6 bases short, with 7 bases between. The CDR3 is CASSQGPGELFF. The CDR3 region has the DNA TGTGCCAGCAGTCAGGGTCCCGGGGAGCTGTTTTTT.

V usage is TRBV2 and J usage is TRBJ2-3; D remains ambiguous. The ends were cut back, 1 base at V and 0 bases at J, with 11 bases in the middle. The V gene's germline CDR1 is SNHLY and CDR2 FYNNEI. The CDR3 runs to 16 residues. The DNA for the CDR3 is TGTGCCAGCAGTGAAGGGTACAGCCCTAGCACAGATACGCAGTATTTT. It codes for CASSEGYSPSTDTQYF.

This clone was seen once. The chain uses TRBV4-2 and TRBJ2-3, with a tentative D call TRBD1 (6 bases). This CDR3 has 15 amino acids. In germline, CDR1 is LGHNA, CDR2 YNFKEQ. Trimming stripped 1 base from V and 6 bases from J, with 14 bases between. CDR3 amino acids: CASSQVSTGLDTQYF. CDR3 bases: TGTGCCAGCAGCCAAGTTTCGACAGGCTTGGATACGCAGTATTTT.